The 22 T cell receptor beta chains reported below all come from one sample, sequenced in a study of T cell repertoires in cytomegalovirus infection. TCRdb analysed the reads with MiXCR anew, one entry per CDR3 protein. Among roughly 500,000 distinct CDR3 sequences listed, more than 15% were seen once. The specimen sequenced was CD8+ T cells from PBMCs. The receptor source for this set is a human donor in good health (CMV status not recorded). Some clones in this sample may be carry-over from other donors' samples.

Remarks on this clonotype: The junction departs from the called germline gene at one end, perhaps through a read error. CDR3 sequence: CASSLTGTRSYEPYF. CDR3 sequence (DNA): TGTGCCAGCAGTTTGACGGGGACTAGATCCTACGAGCCGTACTTC. The chain has TRBV27 and TRBJ2-7, with 8 bases aligning to TRBD2. Germline CDR1 is MNHEY and CDR2 is SMNVEV (reference sequence). The CDR3 runs 15 residues.

This clonotype was recorded many times. The chain is built from TRBV10-3 and TRBJ2-1, with TRBD2 identical over 8 bases. Per germline, CDR1 ENHRY and CDR2 SYGVKD. This CDR3 has 17 residues. With 0 bases clipped from V and 1 base from J, the junction kept 5 bases outside the gene matches. CDR3 residues: CAISESLAGGSYNEQFF. The CDR3 DNA sequence: TGTGCCATCAGTGAGTCGTTGGCGGGAGGTTCCTACAATGAGCAGTTCTTC.

This clonotype has a count of ten or more. This rearrangement joins TRBV7-3 to TRBJ2-1; the match to TRBD2 covers 13 bases. Trimming took 4 bases from V and 4 from J; bases not matched to a gene: 4. Looked up from germline, CDR1 is SGHTA and CDR2 is FQGTGA. The CDR3 extends over 16 amino acids. Here the CDR3 DNA reads TGTGCCAGCAGCTCCGGGACTAGCGGGGCTTACAATGAGCAGTTCTTC. It encodes CASSSGTSGAYNEQFF.

Points on this clonotype: Being one base from a much bigger clone, this may be a read error. The J gene is TRBJ2-7, the V gene TRBV6-8; D perhaps matches TRBD2 (6 bases). Germline values: CDR1 MNHGY, CDR2 SAAAGT. The CDR3 is 13 amino acids. The CDR3 DNA reads as TGTGCCAGCAGTTACTCGGGGGGAGACGAGCCGTACTTC. Translated, it gives CASSYSGGDEPYF.

This clonotype has ten or more counts. One end of the junction is discordant with germline, which a read error may explain. The CDR3 spells CASSPAGLGFRQAFLFF. CDR3 DNA: TGTGCCAGCAGCCCGGCGGGACTAGGTTTTAGGCAGGCCTTCTTATTTTTT. This chain uses TRBV11-2 with TRBJ2-3; 8 positions match TRBD2. From germline, CDR1 is SGHAT and CDR2 FQNNGV. The CDR3 has 17 amino acids.

This clonotype was counted many times. The chain employs TRBV5-6 and TRBJ2-7, with TRBD2 matching 11 bases. Germline V gives CDR1 SGHDT, CDR2 YYEEEE. This CDR3 comprises 17 residues. The trim removed 3 bases at V and 1 base at J, leaving 9 bases unmatched. The CDR3 reads CASSSTLAGGDSYEQYF. DNA for the CDR3: TGTGCCAGCAGCTCGACCTTAGCGGGAGGGGATTCCTACGAGCAGTACTTC. Together with reference TRBV5-6 and TRBJ2-7, the CDR3 gives the full variable domain: DAGVTQSPTHLIKTRGQQVTLRCSPKSGHDTVSWYQQALGQGPQFIFQYYEEEERQRGNFPDRFSGHQFPNYSSELNVNALLLGDSALYLCASSSTLAGGDSYEQYFGPGTRLTVT.

This clonotype was detected many times. V and J are TRBV7-3 and TRBJ2-2, with 8 bases fitting TRBD1. J was trimmed by 3 bases and V by 5 bases; bases with no gene match: 5. CDR3 length equals 15 residues. Per germline, CDR1 SGHTA and CDR2 FQGTGA. In nucleotides, the CDR3 is TGTGCCAGCAGCACCGGGACAGGCGACACCGGGGAGCTGTTTTTT. Protein: CASSTGTGDTGELFF.

In its sample, this clonotype was seen many times. The chain employs TRBV6-1 and TRBJ1-2, with 7 positions matching TRBD1. CDR3 length equals 13 residues. J was trimmed by 2 bases and V by 8 bases; bases with no gene match: 5. In germline, CDR1 is MNHNS, CDR2 SASEGT. CDR3 DNA sequence: TGTGCCAGCTGCACAGGGGAAAACTATGGCTACACCTTC. As protein: CASCTGENYGYTF.

This chain connects TRBV20-1 to TRBJ1-1; the D is unclear. The germline V and J ends were trimmed by 0 bases and 3 bases, with 8 bases remaining between them. CDR3 length equals 13 residues. Germline V gene sequence: CDR1 DFQATT, CDR2 SNEGSKA (reference sequence). The CDR3 DNA sequence: TGCAGTGCTAGAGATCCAGAGGACACTGAAGCTTTCTTT. It specifies CSARDPEDTEAFF.

The chain uses TRBV27 and TRBJ2-1, with D tentatively TRBD2 (6 bases). CDR3 length: 15 residues. Germline lookup yields CDR1 MNHEY and CDR2 SMNVEV (reference sequence). V lost 4 bases, J lost 0 bases, and 10 bases lay in between. The CDR3 coding sequence is TGTGCCAGCAGTTCACGGGGGATCTCCTACAATGAGCAGTTCTTC. It is translated as CASSSRGISYNEQFF.

On this clonotype itself: This clone may be a read error of a much larger clone one base away. The gene calls are TRBV6-8 and TRBJ2-1; TRBD2 agrees at 8 bases. The CDR3 loop spans 16 amino acids. Per the germline V gene, CDR1 is MNHGY and CDR2 is SAAAGT. The CDR3 loop is CASSYPGGSSCNEQFF. CDR3 bases: TGTGCCAGCAGTTACCCGGGGGGGAGCTCCTGCAATGAGCAGTTCTTC.

The chain links TRBV27 to TRBJ2-1; 9 positions match TRBD2. Per germline, CDR1 MNHEY and CDR2 SMNVEV (reference sequence). CDR3 length equals 15 residues. Germline trimming cut 0 bases from V and 5 bases from J; bases unmatched to any gene: 2. CDR3 in amino acids: CASSLSSSGDNEQFF. For the CDR3, the DNA is TGTGCCAGCAGTTTATCGTCTAGCGGGGACAATGAGCAGTTCTTC.

This clonotype was found many times. The rearrangement links TRBV7-2 to TRBJ1-3; D is ambiguous. Germline V gene sequence: CDR1 SGHTA, CDR2 FQGNSA. This CDR3 region has 16 residues. Trimming shortened V by 2 bases and J by 2 bases, and 13 bases separated the two germline ends. CDR3 region: CASSLKRRYTGNTIYF. CDR3 coding DNA: TGTGCCAGCAGCTTAAAGAGAAGGTACACTGGAAACACCATATATTTT.

The table lists this clonotype with a few counts. The rearrangement uses TRBV15 and TRBJ2-4; 7 positions agree with TRBD2. V trimming: 5 bases; J trimming: 10 bases; junction bases outside the gene matches: 11. This CDR3 is built from 14 residues. The germline V gene encodes CDR1 LNHNV and CDR2 YYDKDF (reference sequence). This CDR3 reads CATSAKPAGVIQYF. The DNA for the CDR3 is TGTGCCACCAGCGCCAAACCGGCGGGGGTTATTCAGTACTTC.

This clonotype occurred a few times. The rearrangement joins TRBV19 to TRBJ1-2; no clear D. This CDR3 contains 13 residues. V gave up 6 bases and J gave up 6 bases, with 14 bases separating them. In germline, CDR1 is LNHDA, CDR2 SQIVND (reference sequence). CDR3 nucleotides: TGTGCCAGTAGGGGCCGGGCCTCCGATGGCTACACCTTC. This encodes CASRGRASDGYTF.

The genes are TRBV2 and TRBJ2-2; D is undetermined. CDR3 length: 11 amino acids. V was pared by 6 bases and J by 9 bases, with 8 bases between. Germline CDR1 reads SNHLY; CDR2 reads FYNNEI. DNA for the CDR3: TGTGCCAGCAGGGCCTCCAGGGAGCTGTTTTTT. This gives the protein CASRASRELFF.

This clonotype was counted a single time. The CDR3 nucleotides read TGTGCCACCAGCACCTCCCCCCTCTACAGGAATGAGCAGTTCTTC. The encoded protein is CATSTSPLYRNEQFF. This chain joins TRBV15 and TRBJ2-1, with a possible D match to TRBD1 (5 bases). V lost 4 bases and J lost 7, with 17 bases in between. This CDR3 spans 15 amino acids. Germline V gene data show CDR1 as LNHNV and CDR2 as YYDKDF (reference sequence).

This clonotype showed up many times. V gene TRBV29-1 combines with J gene TRBJ1-5; D unresolved. Trimming removed 3 bases from V and 0 bases from J, with 9 bases in between. In germline, CDR1 is SQVTM, CDR2 ANQGSEA. The CDR3 is 14 residues long. The DNA of the CDR3 is TGCAGCGTTGATGACAAGGATAGCAATCAGCCCCAGCATTTT. Its translation is CSVDDKDSNQPQHF.

In its sample, this clonotype was seen many times. This sequence joins TRBV10-3 and TRBJ2-7; 9 bases fit TRBD2. The V gene's germline CDR1 is ENHRY and CDR2 SYGVKD. J gave up 4 bases and V 0 bases, and 1 base lay outside the gene matches. The CDR3 consists of 14 residues. For the CDR3, the DNA is TGTGCCATCAGTGAGTCTAGCGGGGGATACGAGCAGTACTTC. It yields the protein CAISESSGGYEQYF.

This clonotype was counted many times. The V call is TRBV7-6, the J call TRBJ2-7; TRBD2 might be the D (5 bases). Germline V gene data show CDR1 as SGHVS and CDR2 as FNYEAQ. This CDR3 spans 14 amino acids. Trimming removed 2 bases at V and 1 base at J, with 9 bases between. CDR3 amino acids: CASSLSERSYEQYF. In DNA form, the CDR3 reads TGTGCCAGCAGCTTAAGTGAGCGGTCCTACGAGCAGTACTTC. Together with reference TRBV7-6 and TRBJ2-7, the CDR3 gives the full variable domain: GAGVSQSPRYKVTKRGQDVALRCDPISGHVSLYWYRQALGQGPEFLTYFNYEAQQDKSGLPNDRFSAERPEGSISTLTIQRTEQRDSAMYRCASSLSERSYEQYFGPGTRLTVT.

This clonotype was counted between two and nine times. This rearrangement joins TRBV27 to TRBJ1-5, with D tentatively TRBD1 (5 bases). The CDR3 extends over 13 amino acids. V was pared by 6 bases and J by 3 bases, with 9 bases between. The V gene's germline CDR1 is MNHEY and CDR2 SMNVEV (reference sequence). DNA for the CDR3: TGTGCCAGCAGGGCAGGGAACAATCAGCCCCAGCATTTT. It yields the protein CASRAGNNQPQHF.

This clonotype was counted between two and nine times. J is TRBJ2-7 and V is TRBV5-5; maybe TRBD2 (6 bases). Germline lookup yields CDR1 SGHKS and CDR2 YYEKEE (reference sequence). The V end lost 4 bases, the J end lost 5 bases, and 19 bases lay between the germline ends. CDR3 length equals 15 residues. The CDR3, as DNA: TGTGCCAGCAGCCCTCTTGGCGGGACCTACGACGAGCAGTACTTC. Translated, it gives CASSPLGGTYDEQYF.